This T cell receptor beta chain appears in the sequencing data of a study of T cell repertoires in cytomegalovirus infection. TCRdb fed the reads into MiXCR, producing one record per CDR3 protein. The repertoire holds nearly 700,000 distinct CDR3 sequences, with about 30% as singletons. The CDR3 runs 16 residues. V lost 2 bases, J lost 8 bases, and 10 bases stayed unmatched. Germline V lookup: CDR1 KGHSH, CDR2 LQKENI. Comment on this clonotype: Its antigen is unknown.

Here the sequenced sample was cultured PBMCs, taken from culture after CMV antigen stimulation. The rearrangement joins TRBV18 to TRBJ2-1; TRBD2 aligns across 9 bases. This clonotype was obtained from a human donor in good health (CMV status not recorded). Some clones in this sample may be carry-over from other donors' samples. CDR3 DNA sequence: TGTGCCAGCTCACCATTGGGTATTAGCGGGGGTGATGAGCAGTTCTTC. Amino acids: CASSPLGISGGDEQFF.